These 19 T cell receptor beta chains were all obtained from the same sample, sequenced in a study of regulatory dendritic cells for organ transplantation. No antigen is known for these receptors. Sorted subsets were CFSE-labeled and cultured four to five days with allogeneic dendritic cells. The repertoire was sequenced with immunoSEQ multiplex PCR; TCRdb's copy has only in-frame clones and lacks some. The data show about 21,000 clones, 70% to 90% seen once. Sequencing was done on a sample of naive CD4+ T cells from blood cultured with regulatory dendritic cells. Subset indicated: CD45RA+ naive T cells. The receptors were sampled from a human donor in good health.

This clone was picked up one time. This chain links TRBV7-2 with TRBJ2-7; TRBD1 matches 9 bases. This CDR3 contains 16 residues. Looked up from germline, CDR1 is SGHTA and CDR2 is FQGNSA. J gave up 1 base and V 1 base, and 5 bases lay outside the gene matches. The CDR3 DNA sequence: TGTGCCAGCAGCTTAGACACCGGGACAGGGTCCTACGAGCAGTACTTC. This codes for CASSLDTGTGSYEQYF.

This clone occurred once. CDR3 in amino acids: CASSLVTGGFNEQFF. As DNA, the CDR3 is TGTGCCAGCAGCTTAGTAACGGGCGGTTTCAATGAGCAGTTCTTC. V and J are TRBV7-2 and TRBJ2-1; D remains ambiguous. V was shortened by 1 base and J by 6 bases, with 13 bases between the two germline ends. This CDR3 comprises 15 residues. CDR1 is SGHTA and CDR2 is FQGNSA in the germline V gene.

CDR3: CASSSGLAGAYNEQFF. The CDR3 DNA follows: TGTGCCAGCAGCTCGGGACTAGCGGGGGCCTACAATGAGCAGTTCTTC. This chain links TRBV11-2 with TRBJ2-1; 14 nucleotides agree with TRBD2. CDR3 length: 16 amino acids. The J segment lost 2 bases and the V segment lost 4 bases, leaving 1 base of the junction unmatched. Germline V lookup: CDR1 SGHAT, CDR2 FQNNGV.

The genes are TRBV6-4 and TRBJ2-7; D is perhaps TRBD2 (6 bases). Trimming cost V 8 bases and J 4 bases, with 12 bases left between them. This CDR3 is 12 amino acids long. CDR1 and CDR2 (germline): MRHNA, SNTAGT. The CDR3 DNA sequence: TGTGCCAGCCGCGCCGGGGGTTACGAGCAGTACTTC. Translation gives CASRAGGYEQYF.

The chain links TRBV7-2 to TRBJ2-3; 13 nucleotides agree with TRBD2. Germline CDR1 and CDR2: SGHTA and FQGNSA. The CDR3 has 16 residues. The V segment lost 4 bases and the J segment 6 bases; nucleotides outside the gene matches: 7. CDR3 protein: CASSSGLAGVFDTQYF. The DNA for the CDR3 is TGTGCCAGCAGCTCCGGACTAGCGGGAGTTTTTGATACGCAGTATTTT.

V usage is TRBV6-5 and J usage is TRBJ2-1; 7 bases are shared with TRBD1. This CDR3 has 13 residues. The trim removed 5 bases at V and 7 bases at J, leaving 5 bases unmatched. Germline CDR1 reads MNHEY; CDR2 reads SVGAGI. CDR3 in amino acids: CASSKTGRNEQFF. The CDR3 bases are TGTGCCAGCAGTAAGACAGGGCGGAATGAGCAGTTCTTC.

The J gene is TRBJ2-5, the V gene TRBV7-8; no firm D call. The CDR3 covers 15 residues. Trimming left V 3 bases short and J 1 base short, with 12 bases between. Per germline, CDR1 SGHVS and CDR2 FQNEAQ. CDR3: CASSLFWTSQETQYF. The CDR3 bases are TGTGCCAGCAGCTTGTTTTGGACGAGCCAAGAGACCCAGTACTTC.

The chain is built from TRBV10-3 and TRBJ1-1, with TRBD1 matching 12 bases. Germline V lookup: CDR1 ENHRY, CDR2 SYGVKD. This CDR3 comprises 17 residues. V lost 4 bases and J lost 1; bases outside the gene matches: 7. The CDR3 coding sequence is TGTGCCATCAGTGTTGGGACAGGGGGCTTTTCGAACACTGAAGCTTTCTTT. Translating it yields CAISVGTGGFSNTEAFF.

This chain connects TRBV30 to TRBJ2-3, with D tentatively TRBD2 (8 bases). Between the trimmed V and J ends, which lost 6 bases and 3 bases, there was a span of 22 bases. This CDR3 comprises 16 residues. Germline CDR1 and CDR2: GTSNPN and SVGIG (reference sequence). CDR3 DNA: TGTGCCTGTTCCAAGCGGGGGACCAGGGGGACAGATACGCAGTATTTT. Residues: CACSKRGTRGTDTQYF.

The chain has TRBV7-2 and TRBJ2-7; a possible D gene is TRBD1 (5 bases). This CDR3 comprises 15 residues. Trimming left V 2 bases short and J 2 bases short, with 13 bases between. Germline V gene data show CDR1 as SGHTA and CDR2 as FQGNSA. CDR3 sequence: CASSLSGLGAYEQYF. CDR3 DNA sequence: TGTGCCAGCAGCTTATCCGGGTTAGGGGCCTACGAGCAGTACTTC.

The CDR3 reads CASSPGWGNTEAFF. CDR3 DNA: TGTGCCAGCTCACCAGGGTGGGGGAACACTGAAGCTTTCTTT. The chain has TRBV18 and TRBJ1-1, with D hard to call. The germline CDR1 and CDR2 sequences are KGHSH and LQKENI. This CDR3 spans 14 amino acids. The V gene lost 2 bases and the J gene lost 1 base, with 8 bases spanning the gap. Variable domain in full (rest from reference TRBV18 and TRBJ1-1): NAGVMQNPRHLVRRRGQEARLRCSPMKGHSHVYWYRQLPEEGLKFMVYLQKENIIDESGMPKERFSAEFPKEGPSILRIQQVVRGDSAAYFCASSPGWGNTEAFFGQGTRLTVV.

This clone appeared a single time. The rearrangement uses TRBV5-1 and TRBJ2-4; no reliable D call. The CDR3 contains 15 residues. The ends were cut back, 6 bases at V and 8 bases at J, with 21 bases in the middle. CDR1 SGHRS and CDR2 YFSETQ come from the germline V gene. CDR3 DNA sequence: TGCGCCAGCACCAATAAAGAGTGGATTACTCACATTCAGTACTTC. The encoded protein is CASTNKEWITHIQYF. The full variable domain, completed using reference TRBV5-1 and TRBJ2-4, is KAGVTQTPRYLIKTRGQQVTLSCSPISGHRSVSWYQQTPGQGLQFLFEYFSETQRNKGNFPGRFSGRQFSNSRSEMNVSTLELGDSALYLCASTNKEWITHIQYFGAGTRLSVL.

The CDR3 nucleotides are TGCGCCAGCAGCCAAGAGGCGCCGGTGAACACTGAAGCTTTCTTT. Its protein is CASSQEAPVNTEAFF. This chain uses TRBV4-1 with TRBJ1-1; D is ambiguous. CDR1 MGHRA and CDR2 YSYEKL come from the germline V gene. Deletions cut 0 bases from V and 0 bases from J, with 8 bases between. The CDR3 length is 15 residues.

CDR3: CSVNDRAYGYTF. The CDR3, as DNA: TGCAGCGTAAACGACAGAGCCTATGGCTACACCTTC. This rearrangement joins TRBV29-1 to TRBJ1-2; a possible D gene is TRBD1 (5 bases). The V gene lost 6 bases and the J gene lost 4 bases, with 12 bases spanning the gap. The CDR3 contains 12 residues. Germline V CDR1 and CDR2: SQVTM, ANQGSEA.

This clone came up a few times. The chain couples TRBV5-5 to TRBJ2-7; no definite D call. Germline values: CDR1 SGHKS, CDR2 YYEKEE (reference sequence). With 4 bases removed from V and 4 bases from J, the gap between germline ends came to 18 bases. The CDR3 runs 15 residues. CDR3 sequence: CASSLKGSDGYEQYF. In DNA, the CDR3 is TGTGCCAGCAGCCTGAAGGGTAGTGATGGGTACGAGCAGTACTTC.

This chain uses TRBV27 with TRBJ1-4, with no clear D. V was trimmed by 8 bases and J by 0 bases, leaving 19 bases between them. Germline assignment: CDR1 MNHEY and CDR2 SMNVEV (reference sequence). The CDR3 has 17 residues. The CDR3 DNA follows: TGTGCCAGCCGATCACACCCCCGACCGGCAACTAATGAAAAACTGTTTTTT. Residues: CASRSHPRPATNEKLFF.

The genes are TRBV6-5 and TRBJ2-7, with 7 bases matching TRBD1. Germline trimming cut 6 bases from V and 3 bases from J; bases unmatched to any gene: 11. CDR3 length equals 15 residues. Germline V gene sequence: CDR1 MNHEY, CDR2 SVGAGI. The CDR3 DNA reads as TGTGCCAGCAGACCCCTCTATACAGGGGACTACGAGCAGTACTTC. As protein: CASRPLYTGDYEQYF.

The chain carries TRBV21-1 and TRBJ2-7; the DNA was not compared with TRBD1, the D call given in the table. TRBV21-1 is an annotated pseudogene. The CDR3 loop spans 18 amino acids. The CDR3 DNA follows: TGTGCCAGCAGCAAAGCCGCACGAAAGACAGGGCCATCCTACGAGCAGTACTTC. The encoded protein is CASSKAARKTGPSYEQYF.

The DNA of the CDR3 is TGCGCCAGCAGCCAAGTGGGGACTAGCGGAACCTACGAGCAGTACTTC. Translation: CASSQVGTSGTYEQYF. This chain links TRBV4-3 with TRBJ2-7; 11 nucleotides align to TRBD2. The CDR3 has 16 residues. Unmatched junction bases numbered 4, after V lost 1 base and J lost 2 bases. Germline loops: CDR1 LGHNA, CDR2 YSLEER.